Sequencing of this T cell receptor (beta chain) was carried out in a study of OX40 agonist ivuxolimab in advanced cancers. About the full investigation: Ivuxolimab was a fully human IgG2 agonistic monoclonal antibody targeting the costimulatory receptor OX40 (CD134). Patients were allowed to have had prior anti-PD-1, anti-PD-L1 or anti-CTLA-4 therapy, and roughly two fifths of the dose-escalation patients had been treated with checkpoint inhibitors. A male proportion of roughly 80% and a mean age of about 60 years, ranging from 23 to 79, were recorded for the dose-escalation cohort. Of the approximately 53 patients in dose escalation, about 20 had hepatocellular carcinoma, about 15 had melanoma, 9 had renal cell carcinoma and 9 had head and neck cancer. Peripheral TCRbeta sequencing aimed to test whether ivuxolimab altered TCR sequence diversity and caused clonal T-cell expansion. Partial responses occurred in three dose-escalation patients, of whom one had hepatocellular carcinoma and two had cutaneous melanoma. Intravenous ivuxolimab was administered to patients every 2 weeks at six dose levels: 0.01, 0.1, 0.3, 1.5, 3 and 10 mg/kg. The paper describes the monotherapy dose-escalation part (N ≈ 49 patients) of the phase I trial of ivuxolimab. General findings and caveats noted by the study authors: Low levels of normalized T-cell clonal expansion were also seen in some patients who did not respond. Antigen specificity was not determined for the clonally expanded peripheral T cells. After ivuxolimab, expanded clones were on average more numerous among CD8+ T cells than among CD4+ T cells. Clonal expansion of both CD4+ and CD8+ blood T cells was observed from baseline to week 6 at doses 0.1 to 3.0 mg/kg. In partial responders in the 0.1-3.0 mg/kg groups, normalized peripheral clonal expansion was found to be among the lowest, especially among CD8+ T cells.

Genomic DNA was extracted from sorted cells for sequencing of the TCRbeta CDR3 region. TCRbeta CDR3 regions were sequenced using the immunoSEQ Assay. TCRdb's version of the immuneACCESS table is confined to in-frame rearrangements and falls short of the full clone set. An unresolved V gene accounts for under half of the shortfall where checked; the remainder is of unknown origin. The sample table lists about 79,000 clones, roughly 88% of them with a count of one. About 0.3% of the sample is held by the ten biggest clonotypes. The trial excluded patients who had a history of autoimmune disease or were on systemic immunosuppression. Peripheral blood for TCR sequencing was collected from all dose cohorts at baseline, on cycle 4 day 1, and on cycle 7 day 1. The samples were drawn from a first-in-human, open-label, multicenter phase I dose-escalation trial of ivuxolimab. The trial enrolled adults with locally advanced or metastatic head and neck squamous cell, hepatocellular, melanoma or renal cell carcinoma. Before TCR sequencing, CD4+ and CD8+ T cells were separately sorted from peripheral blood.

CDR1 GTSNPN and CDR2 SVGIG were looked up in the germline V gene (reference sequence). V and J are truncated by 0 bases and 2 bases respectively, leaving an intervening sequence of 2 bases. The CDR3 runs 11 amino acids, cysteine and phenylalanine included. The retained sequence is limited to the CDR3, 33 bases, with the frame set at the first base. In regard to this clone: No cognate antigen has been identified for it. Per-base quality was not reported, and no clone a single base away is much larger than it.

This sample comprised CD4+ or CD8+ T cells sorted from blood, obtained in a trial of the OX40 agonist ivuxolimab. The receptor was derived from an adult with an advanced solid tumor such as melanoma, head and neck, liver or kidney cancer. The sequence links TRBV30 to TRBJ2-7; the D gene cannot be named for sure. The nucleotide sequence is TGTGCCTGGAGTGTAGCCTACGAGCAGTACTTC. This yields the protein CAWSVAYEQYF.